This T cell receptor (beta chain) was sequenced in a study of blood T cells in healthy people across ages. At the level of the study: Every two T cells gave about one barcoded beta molecule via template switching. Study results and limitations: Lack of knowledge of donor CMV status possibly confounded expanded clonotype changes.

As for this clonotype: The antigen remains undetermined.

The second PCR ran roughly 6 to 12 cycles with a sample-barcoded 5' primer and J-beta primers. Using its own MiXCR run on the 5' RACE reads, TCRdb lists one record per CDR3 protein. Counted here are about 1,500,000 distinct CDR3 sequences, around 39% occurring once; the ten biggest clones make up roughly 7.9%. Trimming left V 0 bases short and J 4 bases short, with 13 bases between. This CDR3 spans 15 amino acids. Germline V gives CDR1 MNHEY, CDR2 SVGAGI. The sequenced sample was blood. The chain recombines TRBV6-5 with TRBJ2-7; D uncertain. The origin of this receptor is a woman aged 18-29 years in good health. CDR3 nucleotide sequence: TGTGCCAGCAGTTACTCGGCGGCCCATCCTTACGAGCAGTACTTC. It translates to CASSYSAAHPYEQYF.